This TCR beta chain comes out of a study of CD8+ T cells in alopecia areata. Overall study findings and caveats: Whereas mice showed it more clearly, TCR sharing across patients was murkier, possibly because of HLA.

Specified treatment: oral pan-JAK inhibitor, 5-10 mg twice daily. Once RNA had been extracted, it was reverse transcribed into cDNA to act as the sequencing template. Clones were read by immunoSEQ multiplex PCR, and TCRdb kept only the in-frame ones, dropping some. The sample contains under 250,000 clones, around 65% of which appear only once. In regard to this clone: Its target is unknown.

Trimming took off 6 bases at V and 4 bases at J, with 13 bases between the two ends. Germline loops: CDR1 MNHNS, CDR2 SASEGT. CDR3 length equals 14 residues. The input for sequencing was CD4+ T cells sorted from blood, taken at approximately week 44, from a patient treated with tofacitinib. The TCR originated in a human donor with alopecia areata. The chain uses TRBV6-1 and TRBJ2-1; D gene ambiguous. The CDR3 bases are TGTGCCAGCAGGGTTTCCGGACGGTACAATGAGCAGTTCTTC. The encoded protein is CASRVSGRYNEQFF.